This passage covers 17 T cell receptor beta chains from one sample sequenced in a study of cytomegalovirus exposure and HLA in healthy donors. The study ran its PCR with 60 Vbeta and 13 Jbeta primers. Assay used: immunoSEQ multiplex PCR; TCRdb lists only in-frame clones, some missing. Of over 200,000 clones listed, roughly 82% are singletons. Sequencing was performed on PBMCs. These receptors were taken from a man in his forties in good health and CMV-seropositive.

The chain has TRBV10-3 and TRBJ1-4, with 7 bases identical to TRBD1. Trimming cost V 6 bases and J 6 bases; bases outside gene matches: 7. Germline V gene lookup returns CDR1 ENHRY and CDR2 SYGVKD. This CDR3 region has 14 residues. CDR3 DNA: TGTGCCATCAGAGGGGGAACAGGGGATGAAAAACTGTTTTTT. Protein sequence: CAIRGGTGDEKLFF.

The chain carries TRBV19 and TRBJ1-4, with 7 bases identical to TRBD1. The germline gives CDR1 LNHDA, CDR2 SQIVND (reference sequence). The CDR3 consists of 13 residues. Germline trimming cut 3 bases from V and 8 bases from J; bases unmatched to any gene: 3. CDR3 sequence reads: CASSMAQGEKLFF. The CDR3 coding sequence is TGTGCCAGTAGTATGGCACAGGGGGAAAAACTGTTTTTT.

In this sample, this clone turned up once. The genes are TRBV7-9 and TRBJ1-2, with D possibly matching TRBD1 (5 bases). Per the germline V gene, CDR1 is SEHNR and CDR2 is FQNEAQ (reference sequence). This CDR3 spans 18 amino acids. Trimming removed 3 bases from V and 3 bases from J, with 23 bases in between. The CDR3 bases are TGTGCCAGCAGCTTCCCAAAGGACCCGGACACCCGGGACTATGGCTACACCTTC. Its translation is CASSFPKDPDTRDYGYTF.

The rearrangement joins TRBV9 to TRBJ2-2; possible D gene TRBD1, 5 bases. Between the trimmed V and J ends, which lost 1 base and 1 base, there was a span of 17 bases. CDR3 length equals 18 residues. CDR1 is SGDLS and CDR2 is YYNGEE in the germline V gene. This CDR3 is CASSVPQDSVGNTGELFF. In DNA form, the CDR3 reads TGTGCCAGCAGCGTACCCCAAGACAGTGTGGGGAACACCGGGGAGCTGTTTTTT.

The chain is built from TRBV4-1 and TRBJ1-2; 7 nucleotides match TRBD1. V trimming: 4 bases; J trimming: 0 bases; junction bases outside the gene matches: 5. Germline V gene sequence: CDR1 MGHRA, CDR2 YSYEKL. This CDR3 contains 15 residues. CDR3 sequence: CASSPTGAANYGYTF. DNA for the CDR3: TGCGCCAGCAGCCCAACAGGGGCGGCTAACTATGGCTACACCTTC.

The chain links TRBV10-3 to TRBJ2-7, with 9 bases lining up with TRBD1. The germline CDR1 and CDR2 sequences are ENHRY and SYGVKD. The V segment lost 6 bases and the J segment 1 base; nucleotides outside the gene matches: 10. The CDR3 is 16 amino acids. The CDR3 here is CAISGPGQGPSYEQYF. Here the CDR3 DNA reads TGTGCCATCAGCGGACCGGGACAGGGACCATCCTACGAGCAGTACTTC.

The CDR3 DNA reads as TGCGCCAGCAGCCCGAGGGGGTTGGGGGCGTACGTC. Translating gives CASSPRGLGAYV. This chain connects TRBV5-1 to TRBJ2-7; tentative D call: TRBD1 (6 bases). Germline assignment: CDR1 SGHRS and CDR2 YFSETQ. Trimming pared 4 bases from V and 12 bases from J, leaving 17 bases between. This CDR3 has 12 residues.

The DNA of the CDR3 is TGTGCCAGCAGCCCGACCCCGGGAGCAACTAATGAAAAACTGTTTTTT. It is translated as CASSPTPGATNEKLFF. This rearrangement joins TRBV27 to TRBJ1-4; D is unclear. Trimming removed 6 bases from V and 0 bases from J, with 14 bases in between. This CDR3 is 16 amino acids long. In germline, CDR1 is MNHEY, CDR2 SMNVEV (reference sequence).

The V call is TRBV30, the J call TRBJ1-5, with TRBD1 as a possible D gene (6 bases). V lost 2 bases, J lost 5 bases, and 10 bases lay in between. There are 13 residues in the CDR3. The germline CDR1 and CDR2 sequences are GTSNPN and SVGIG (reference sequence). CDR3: CAWSFSGDQPQHF. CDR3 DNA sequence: TGTGCCTGGAGTTTCTCAGGGGATCAGCCCCAGCATTTT.

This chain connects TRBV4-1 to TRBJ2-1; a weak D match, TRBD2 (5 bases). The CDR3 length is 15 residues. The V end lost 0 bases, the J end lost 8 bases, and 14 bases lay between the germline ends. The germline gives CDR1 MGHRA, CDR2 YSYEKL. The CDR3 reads CASSQDPGMRYEQFF. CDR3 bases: TGCGCCAGCAGCCAAGATCCGGGGATGAGGTATGAGCAGTTCTTC.

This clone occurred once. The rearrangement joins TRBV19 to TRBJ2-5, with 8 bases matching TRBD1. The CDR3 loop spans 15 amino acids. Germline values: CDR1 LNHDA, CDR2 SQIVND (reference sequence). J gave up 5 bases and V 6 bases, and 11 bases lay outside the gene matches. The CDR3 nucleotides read TGTGCCAGTAGATCAACAGGGGGGCGAGGTGAGACCCAGTACTTC. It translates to CASRSTGGRGETQYF.

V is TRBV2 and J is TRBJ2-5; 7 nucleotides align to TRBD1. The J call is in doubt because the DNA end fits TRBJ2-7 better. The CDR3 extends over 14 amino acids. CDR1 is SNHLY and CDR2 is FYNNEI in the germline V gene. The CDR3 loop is CASRVTGSGYEQYF. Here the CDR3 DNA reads TGTGCCAGCAGGGTGACAGGGTCGGGGTACGAGCAGTACTTC.

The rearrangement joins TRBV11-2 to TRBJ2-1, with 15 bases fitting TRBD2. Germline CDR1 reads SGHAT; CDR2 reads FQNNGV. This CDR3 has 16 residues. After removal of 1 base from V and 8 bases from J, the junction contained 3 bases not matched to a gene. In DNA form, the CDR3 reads TGTGCCAGCAGCTTAGGAGGGACTAGCGGGAGGTATGAGCAGTTCTTC. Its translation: CASSLGGTSGRYEQFF.

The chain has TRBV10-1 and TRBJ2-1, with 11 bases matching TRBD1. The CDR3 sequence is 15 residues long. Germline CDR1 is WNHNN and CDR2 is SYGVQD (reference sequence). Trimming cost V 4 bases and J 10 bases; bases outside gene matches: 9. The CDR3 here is CASSGGQGAQEEQFF. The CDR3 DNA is TGCGCCAGCAGTGGAGGACAGGGGGCGCAGGAGGAGCAGTTCTTC.

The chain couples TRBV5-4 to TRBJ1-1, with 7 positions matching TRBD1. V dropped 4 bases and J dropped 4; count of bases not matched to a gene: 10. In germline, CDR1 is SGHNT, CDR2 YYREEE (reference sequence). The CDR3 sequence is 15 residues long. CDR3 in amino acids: CASSQLQGLSTEAFF. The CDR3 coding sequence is TGTGCCAGCAGCCAGTTACAGGGGTTGAGCACTGAAGCTTTCTTT.

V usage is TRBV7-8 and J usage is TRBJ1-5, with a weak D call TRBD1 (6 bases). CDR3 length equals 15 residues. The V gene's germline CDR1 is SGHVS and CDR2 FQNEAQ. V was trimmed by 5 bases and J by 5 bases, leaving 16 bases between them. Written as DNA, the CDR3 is TGTGCCAGCAGCCCTACAGGGTCTTCGGATCAGCCCCAGCATTTT. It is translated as CASSPTGSSDQPQHF. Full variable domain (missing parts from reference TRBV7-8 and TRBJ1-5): GAGVSQSPRYKVAKRGQDVALRCDPISGHVSLFWYQQALGQGPEFLTYFQNEAQLDKSGLPSDRFFAERPEGSVSTLKIQRTQQEDSAVYLCASSPTGSSDQPQHFGDGTRLSIL.

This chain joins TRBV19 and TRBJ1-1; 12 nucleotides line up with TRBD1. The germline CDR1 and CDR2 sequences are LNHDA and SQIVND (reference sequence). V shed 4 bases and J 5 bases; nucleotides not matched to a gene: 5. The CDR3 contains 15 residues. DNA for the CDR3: TGTGCCAGTAGTACCCGGGACAGGGGGCCAACTGAAGCTTTCTTT. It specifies CASSTRDRGPTEAFF.